Each of the 17 T cell receptor beta chains below was sequenced from the same sample in a study of shared clonotypes between healthy human individuals. The assay was immunoSEQ multiplex PCR, and TCRdb's table has in-frame clones only and misses some. Of 600,000 to 700,000 clones listed, 55% to 85% are singletons. Specimen: memory CD4+ T cells sorted from blood. Subset denoted: CD45RA-negative fraction. These receptors came from a woman aged 30 to 39 in good health.

V gene TRBV6-1 combines with J gene TRBJ1-3; D remains unclear. CDR1 MNHNS and CDR2 SASEGT come from the germline V gene. The CDR3 consists of 12 residues. Trimming left V 2 bases short and J 1 base short, with 0 bases between. CDR3 bases: TGTGCCAGCAGTGAATCTGGAAACACCATATATTTT. It yields the protein CASSESGNTIYF.

The chain has TRBV18 and TRBJ2-1; D might be TRBD2 (5 bases). Germline-derived CDR1 and CDR2 are KGHSH and LQKENI. The CDR3 is made up of 18 amino acids. V shed 4 bases and J shed 7 bases, with 26 bases lying between them. The chain's CDR3 is CASSRYTTDSSGKNEQFF. CDR3 bases: TGTGCCAGCTCACGTTACACGACGGACTCCTCGGGAAAAAATGAGCAGTTCTTC.

The chain is built from TRBV7-2 and TRBJ1-1, with 7 nucleotides matching TRBD1. The J segment lost 1 base and the V segment lost 5 bases, leaving 4 bases of the junction unmatched. The CDR3 spans 14 residues. In germline, CDR1 is SGHTA, CDR2 FQGNSA. The CDR3 sequence: CASSPGQTNTEAFF. The CDR3 bases are TGTGCCAGCAGCCCGGGACAGACGAACACTGAAGCTTTCTTT.

DNA for the CDR3: TGTGCCAGCAGCGCGACAGAAACCCAGTACTTC. Its translation is CASSATETQYF. The gene calls are TRBV2 and TRBJ2-5; D is possibly TRBD1 (5 bases). Trimming stripped 6 bases from V and 8 bases from J, with 10 bases between. Looked up from germline, CDR1 is SNHLY and CDR2 is FYNNEI. CDR3 length: 11 amino acids.

A few counts support this clone. V and J are TRBV4-2 and TRBJ2-3, with D perhaps matching TRBD2 (6 bases). Deletions cut 4 bases from V and 2 bases from J, with 10 bases between. The CDR3 extends over 14 amino acids. Germline V gene sequence: CDR1 LGHNA, CDR2 YNFKEQ. Here the CDR3 reads CASSPGLPTDTQYF. DNA for the CDR3: TGTGCCAGCAGCCCTGGACTACCCACAGATACGCAGTATTTT.

V gene TRBV6-1 combines with J gene TRBJ2-7; D gene unclear. There are 13 residues in the CDR3. Trimming removed 8 bases from V and 3 bases from J, with 14 bases in between. Germline V lookup: CDR1 MNHNS, CDR2 SASEGT. CDR3 region: CASGTGPNYEQYF. The CDR3 nucleotides are TGTGCCAGCGGTACCGGGCCCAACTACGAGCAGTACTTC.

The V gene is TRBV10-1, the J gene TRBJ1-4; D is possibly TRBD1 (5 bases). The CDR3 is 14 amino acids. Germline-derived CDR1 and CDR2 are WNHNN and SYGVQD (reference sequence). V shed 6 bases and J shed 3 bases, with 11 bases lying between them. The CDR3 DNA follows: TGCGCCAGCAGCGCCACAGGAGCTAATGAAAAACTGTTTTTT. Translated, it gives CASSATGANEKLFF.

The chain uses TRBV6-5 and TRBJ1-1; D unclear. V was trimmed by 4 bases and J by 4 bases, leaving 10 bases between them. Germline CDR1 reads MNHEY; CDR2 reads SVGAGI. There are 13 residues in the CDR3. CDR3 nucleotides: TGTGCCAGCAGTTCAACGACGAGCACTGAAGCTTTCTTT. It yields the protein CASSSTTSTEAFF.

The chain joins TRBV6-1 to TRBJ2-2; D ambiguous. V was pared by 2 bases and J by 4 bases, with 8 bases between. The CDR3 spans 14 residues. In germline, CDR1 is MNHNS, CDR2 SASEGT. The DNA of the CDR3 is TGTGCCAGCAGTGAAATCTCAGGCACCGGGGAGCTGTTTTTT. Its protein is CASSEISGTGELFF.

This clone came up many times. The V and J genes are TRBV2 and TRBJ2-3; 7 positions match TRBD1. Trimming took 5 bases from V and 2 from J; bases not matched to a gene: 7. Germline V gives CDR1 SNHLY, CDR2 FYNNEI. The CDR3 loop spans 15 amino acids. The CDR3 loop is CASSTGQAYTDTQYF. CDR3 in DNA: TGTGCCAGCAGTACTGGACAGGCTTACACAGATACGCAGTATTTT.

About this clone itself: The same CDR3 arises from other DNA sequences in this sample as well. The chain links TRBV6-6 to TRBJ1-2, with TRBD1 identical over 8 bases. The junction had 1 base not matched to a gene; V was cut back by 7 bases and J by 0 bases. The CDR3 totals 13 residues. Per the germline V gene, CDR1 is MNHNY and CDR2 is SVGAGI (reference sequence). The CDR3 here is CASTDRANYGYTF. CDR3 sequence (DNA): TGTGCCAGCACGGACAGGGCTAACTATGGCTACACCTTC.

The gene calls are TRBV27 and TRBJ2-4; D not resolved. Germline CDR1 MNHEY, CDR2 SMNVEV (reference sequence). The CDR3 length is 17 residues. V was shortened by 6 bases and J by 3 bases, with 21 bases between the two germline ends. The CDR3 is CASSPEPHPLGKNIQYF. CDR3 sequence (DNA): TGTGCCAGCAGCCCGGAACCTCATCCCCTGGGCAAAAACATTCAGTACTTC.

CDR3 DNA sequence: TGTGCCAGCAGCTTAGACGCAGGGAGCTACGAGCAGTACTTC. Its translation is CASSLDAGSYEQYF. The J gene is TRBJ2-7, the V gene TRBV7-6; D possibly matches TRBD1 or TRBD2 (5 bases each). Germline V lookup: CDR1 SGHVS, CDR2 FNYEAQ. V shed 1 base and J shed 3 bases, with 10 bases lying between them. This CDR3 region has 14 residues.

The chain is built from TRBV2 and TRBJ2-7; D is ambiguous. The CDR3 has 13 residues. Germline loops: CDR1 SNHLY, CDR2 FYNNEI. V was shortened by 9 bases and J by 2 bases, with 14 bases between the two germline ends. The CDR3 here is CARGSDGTYEQYF. CDR3 DNA sequence: TGTGCCAGAGGATCGGACGGAACCTACGAGCAGTACTTC.

The chain couples TRBV29-1 to TRBJ2-4, with 8 bases lining up with TRBD1. The CDR3 is made up of 14 amino acids. Germline V gives CDR1 SQVTM, CDR2 ANQGSEA. V lost 3 bases to trimming and J lost 6 bases; unmatched junction nucleotides: 7. The CDR3 DNA follows: TGCAGCGTTGATCGGGTGGGGACAGGAAACATTCAGTACTTC. Amino acids: CSVDRVGTGNIQYF.

J is TRBJ2-1 and V is TRBV12-5, with 7 bases that match TRBD2. The CDR3 covers 15 residues. J gave up 8 bases and V 1 base, and 8 bases lay outside the gene matches. CDR1 and CDR2 from the germline V gene are LGHNT and FRNRAP. This chain's CDR3 is CASGLGPGLRDEQFF. CDR3 coding DNA: TGTGCTAGTGGTTTGGGACCGGGACTAAGGGATGAGCAGTTCTTC.

The V call is TRBV5-3, the J call TRBJ2-1, with TRBD1 identical over 7 bases. TRBV5-3 is marked as an open reading frame, function uncertain. V lost 0 bases and J lost 0; bases outside the gene matches: 3. The length of the CDR3 is 16 residues. The CDR3 region is CARSLEGGRSYNEQFF. The CDR3 nucleotides are TGTGCCAGAAGCTTGGAAGGGGGCCGCTCCTACAATGAGCAGTTCTTC.